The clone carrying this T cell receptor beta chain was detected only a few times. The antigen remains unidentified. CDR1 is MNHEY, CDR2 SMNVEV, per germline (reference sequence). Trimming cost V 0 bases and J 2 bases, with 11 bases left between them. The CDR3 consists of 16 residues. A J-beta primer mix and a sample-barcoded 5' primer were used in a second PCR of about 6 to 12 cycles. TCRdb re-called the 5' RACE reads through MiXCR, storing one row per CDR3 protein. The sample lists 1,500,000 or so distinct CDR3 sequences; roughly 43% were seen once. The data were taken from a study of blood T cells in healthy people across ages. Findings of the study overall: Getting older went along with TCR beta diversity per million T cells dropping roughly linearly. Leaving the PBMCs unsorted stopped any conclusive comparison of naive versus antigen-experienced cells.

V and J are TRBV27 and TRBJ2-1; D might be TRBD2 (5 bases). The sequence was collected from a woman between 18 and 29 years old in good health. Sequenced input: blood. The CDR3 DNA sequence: TGTGCCAGCAGTTTATCTACCCCGACTACCTACAATGAGCAGTTCTTC. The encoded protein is CASSLSTPTTYNEQFF.